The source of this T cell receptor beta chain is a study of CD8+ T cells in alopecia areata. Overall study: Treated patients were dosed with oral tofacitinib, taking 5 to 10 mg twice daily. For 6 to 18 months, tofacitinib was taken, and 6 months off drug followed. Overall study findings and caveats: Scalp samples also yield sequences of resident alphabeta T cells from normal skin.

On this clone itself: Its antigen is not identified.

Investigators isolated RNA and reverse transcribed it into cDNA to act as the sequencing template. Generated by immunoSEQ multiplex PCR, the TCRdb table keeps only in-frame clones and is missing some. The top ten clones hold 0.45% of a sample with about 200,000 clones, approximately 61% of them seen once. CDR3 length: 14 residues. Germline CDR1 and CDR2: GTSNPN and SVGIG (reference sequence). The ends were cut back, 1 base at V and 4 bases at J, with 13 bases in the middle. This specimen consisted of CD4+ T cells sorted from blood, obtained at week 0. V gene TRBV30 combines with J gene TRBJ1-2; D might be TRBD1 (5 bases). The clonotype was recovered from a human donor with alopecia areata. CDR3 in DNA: TGTGCCTGGAGTGGTAAGGGGCCGGGCTATGGCTACACCTTC. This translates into CAWSGKGPGYGYTF.